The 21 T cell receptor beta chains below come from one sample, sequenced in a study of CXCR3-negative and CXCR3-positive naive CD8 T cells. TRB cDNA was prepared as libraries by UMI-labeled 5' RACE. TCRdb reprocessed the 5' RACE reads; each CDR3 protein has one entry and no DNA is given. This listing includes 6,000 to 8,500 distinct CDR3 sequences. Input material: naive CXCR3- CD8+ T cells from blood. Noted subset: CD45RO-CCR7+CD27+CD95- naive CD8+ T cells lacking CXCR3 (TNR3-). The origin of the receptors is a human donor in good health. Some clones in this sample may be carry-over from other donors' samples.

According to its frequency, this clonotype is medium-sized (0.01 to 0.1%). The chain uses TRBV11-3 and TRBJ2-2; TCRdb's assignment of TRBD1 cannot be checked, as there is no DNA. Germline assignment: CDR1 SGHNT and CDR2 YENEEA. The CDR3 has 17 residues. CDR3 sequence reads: CASSLRPGQINTGELFF.

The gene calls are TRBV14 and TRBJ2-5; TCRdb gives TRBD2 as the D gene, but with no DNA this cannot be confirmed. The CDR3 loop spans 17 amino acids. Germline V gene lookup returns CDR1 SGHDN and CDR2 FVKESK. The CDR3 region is CASSQAGTSGRAETQYF.

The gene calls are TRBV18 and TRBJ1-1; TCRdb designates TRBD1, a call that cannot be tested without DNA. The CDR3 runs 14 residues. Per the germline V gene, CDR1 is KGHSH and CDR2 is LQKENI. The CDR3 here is CASSVTELNTEAFF.

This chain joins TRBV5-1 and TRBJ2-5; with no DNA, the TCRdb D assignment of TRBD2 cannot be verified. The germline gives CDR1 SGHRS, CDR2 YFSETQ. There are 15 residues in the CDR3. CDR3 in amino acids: CASSLKEDYQETQYF.

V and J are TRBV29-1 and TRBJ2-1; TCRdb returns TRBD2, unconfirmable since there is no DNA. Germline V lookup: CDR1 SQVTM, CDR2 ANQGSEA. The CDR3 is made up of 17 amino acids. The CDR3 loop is CSVDEVSGSHTYNEQFF.

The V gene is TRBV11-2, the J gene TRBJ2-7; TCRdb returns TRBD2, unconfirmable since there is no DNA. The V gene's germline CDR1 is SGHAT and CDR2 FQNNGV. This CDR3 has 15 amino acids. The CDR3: CASSLPRSGNYEQYF. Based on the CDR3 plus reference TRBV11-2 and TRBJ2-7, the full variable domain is EAGVAQSPRYKIIEKRQSVAFWCNPISGHATLYWYQQILGQGPKLLIQFQNNGVVDDSQLPKDRFSAERLKGVDSTLKIQPAKLEDSAVYLCASSLPRSGNYEQYFGPGTRLTVT.

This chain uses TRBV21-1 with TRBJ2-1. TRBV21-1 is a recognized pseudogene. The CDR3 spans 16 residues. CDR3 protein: CASSRSQVRSYNEQFF.

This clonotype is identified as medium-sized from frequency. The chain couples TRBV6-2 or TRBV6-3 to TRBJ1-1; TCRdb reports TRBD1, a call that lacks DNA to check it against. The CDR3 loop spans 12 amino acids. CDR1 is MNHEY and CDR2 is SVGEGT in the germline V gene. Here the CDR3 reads CASSQGWTEAFF.

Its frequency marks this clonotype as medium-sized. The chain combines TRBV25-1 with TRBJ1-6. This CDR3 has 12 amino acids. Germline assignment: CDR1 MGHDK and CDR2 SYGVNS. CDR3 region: CASSEYYSPLHF.

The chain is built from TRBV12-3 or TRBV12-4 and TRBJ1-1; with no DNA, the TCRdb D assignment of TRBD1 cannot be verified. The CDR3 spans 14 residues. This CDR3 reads CASFRDSLNTEAFF.

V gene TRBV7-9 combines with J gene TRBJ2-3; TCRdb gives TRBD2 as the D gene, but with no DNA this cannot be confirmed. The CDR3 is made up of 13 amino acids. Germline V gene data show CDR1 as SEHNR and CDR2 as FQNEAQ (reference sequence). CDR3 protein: CASRSAGADTQYF.

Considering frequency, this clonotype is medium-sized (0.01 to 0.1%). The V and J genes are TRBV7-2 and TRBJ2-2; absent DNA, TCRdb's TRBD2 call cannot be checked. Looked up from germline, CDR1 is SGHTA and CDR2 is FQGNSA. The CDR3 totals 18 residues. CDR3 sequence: CASSRPASGSSPPGELFF.

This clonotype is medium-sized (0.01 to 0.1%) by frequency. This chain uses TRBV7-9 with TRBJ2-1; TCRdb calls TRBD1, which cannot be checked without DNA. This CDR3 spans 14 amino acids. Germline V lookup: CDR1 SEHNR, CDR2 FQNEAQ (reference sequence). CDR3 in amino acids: CASSKEDRYNEQFF.

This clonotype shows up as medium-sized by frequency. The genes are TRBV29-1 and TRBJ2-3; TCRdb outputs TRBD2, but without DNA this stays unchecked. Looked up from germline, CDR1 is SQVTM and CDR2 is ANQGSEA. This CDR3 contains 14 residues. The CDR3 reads CSVAVGGSTDTQYF.

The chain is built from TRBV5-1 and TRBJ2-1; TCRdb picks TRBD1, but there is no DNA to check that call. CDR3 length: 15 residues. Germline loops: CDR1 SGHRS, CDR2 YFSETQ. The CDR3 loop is CASSLELPPYNEQFF.

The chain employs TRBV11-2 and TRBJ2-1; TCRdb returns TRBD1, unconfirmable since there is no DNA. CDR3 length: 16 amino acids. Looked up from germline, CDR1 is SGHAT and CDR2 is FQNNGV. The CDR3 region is CASSLDWDSSYNEQFF.

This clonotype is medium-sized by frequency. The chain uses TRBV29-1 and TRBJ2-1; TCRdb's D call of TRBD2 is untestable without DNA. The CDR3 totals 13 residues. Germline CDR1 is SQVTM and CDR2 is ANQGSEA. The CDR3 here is CSVVSPLYNEQFF.

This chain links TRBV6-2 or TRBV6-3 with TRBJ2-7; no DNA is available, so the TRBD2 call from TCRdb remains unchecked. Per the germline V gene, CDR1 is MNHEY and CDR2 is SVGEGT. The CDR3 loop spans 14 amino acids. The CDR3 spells CASSYGGRGYEQYF.

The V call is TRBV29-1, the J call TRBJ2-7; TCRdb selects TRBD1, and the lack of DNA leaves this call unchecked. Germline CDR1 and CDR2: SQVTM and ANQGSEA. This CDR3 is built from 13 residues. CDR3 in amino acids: CSVTPGPTYEQYF.

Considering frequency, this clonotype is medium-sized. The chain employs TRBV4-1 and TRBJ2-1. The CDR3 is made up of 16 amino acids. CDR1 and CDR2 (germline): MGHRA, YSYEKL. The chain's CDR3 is CASSQATGDSYNEQFF.

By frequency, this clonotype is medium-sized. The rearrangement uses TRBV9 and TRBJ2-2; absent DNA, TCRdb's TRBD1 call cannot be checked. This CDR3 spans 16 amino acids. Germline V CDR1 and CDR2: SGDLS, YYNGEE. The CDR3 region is CASSAGTGGYTGELFF.